One and the same sample provided the 15 T cell receptor beta chains below, sequenced in a study of vaccination and CD4 T cells after COVID-19. Noted treatment: approximately 11-day PBMC culture with coronavirus spike peptide pools or control peptides (ViraFEST assay). What these receptors recognize is not known. Oncomine TCR Beta short-read sequencing was applied to DNA from cultured CD4+ T cells. TCRdb reanalysed the PCR reads using MiXCR and keeps one entry per CDR3 protein. The sample has about 11,000 distinct CDR3 sequences, less than 25% seen once. Sequenced material: CD4+ T cells from blood, cultured in vitro, taken after SARS-CoV-2 vaccination. The receptors come from a human donor who had recovered from COVID-19.

This clonotype was seen more than once but under ten times. The chain links TRBV19 to TRBJ2-7; tentative D call: TRBD2 (6 bases). The germline V gene encodes CDR1 LNHDA and CDR2 SQIVND (reference sequence). V lost 3 bases to trimming and J lost 0 bases, with 18 bases between them. The CDR3 length is 17 residues. The DNA for the CDR3 is TGTGCCAGTAGTATGCGGGGCAGCTACGAGTTCTCCTACGAGCAGTACTTC. Encoded protein: CASSMRGSYEFSYEQYF.

This chain uses TRBV30 with TRBJ2-7, with a tentative D call TRBD2 (5 bases). Deletions cut 8 bases from V and 3 bases from J, with 29 bases between. CDR3 length equals 17 residues. CDR1 and CDR2 (germline): GTSNPN, SVGIG (reference sequence). The CDR3 loop is CAPRPASRRERSYEQYF. The CDR3 DNA is TGTGCCCCTAGGCCGGCTAGCCGGAGAGAAAGAAGCTACGAGCAGTACTTC. The full variable domain, completed using reference TRBV30 and TRBJ2-7, is SQTIHQWPATLVQPVGSPLSLECTVEGTSNPNLYWYRQAAGRGLQLLFYSVGIGQISSEVPQNLSASRPQDRQFILSSKKLLLSDSGFYLCAPRPASRRERSYEQYFGPGTRLTVT.

The sample holds a few counts of this clonotype. This chain links TRBV28 with TRBJ2-1; 10 positions match TRBD2. The CDR3 sequence is 16 residues long. Unmatched junction bases numbered 6, after V lost 4 bases and J lost 3 bases. From germline, CDR1 is MDHEN and CDR2 SYDVKM. Here the CDR3 reads CASSSWTSGNYNEQFF. DNA of the CDR3: TGTGCCAGCAGTTCATGGACTAGCGGAAACTACAATGAGCAGTTCTTC.

The chain joins TRBV19 to TRBJ2-1; possibly TRBD1 for D (5 bases). Germline V gene sequence: CDR1 LNHDA, CDR2 SQIVND (reference sequence). This CDR3 spans 15 amino acids. Trimming shortened V by 5 bases and J by 12 bases, and 23 bases separated the two germline ends. In nucleotides, the CDR3 is TGTGCCAGTAGTCGTCCCCAGGGTACCTTCATGGTGCAGTTCTTC. This codes for CASSRPQGTFMVQFF.

This clonotype turned up a few times. The chain links TRBV24-1 to TRBJ2-2, with D possibly being TRBD1 (8 bases). CDR1 and CDR2 (germline): KGHDR, SFDVKD. This CDR3 contains 14 residues. Between the trimmed V and J ends, which lost 9 bases and 7 bases, there was a span of 17 bases. The DNA of the CDR3 is TGTGCCACCCGGGGGGCAGGGGGCAGCGGGGAGCTGTTTTTT. Translation: CATRGAGGSGELFF.

The chain combines TRBV7-2 with TRBJ1-6; D uncertain. Germline V lookup: CDR1 SGHTA, CDR2 FQGNSA. The CDR3 runs to 16 residues. Trimming took off 5 bases at V and 5 bases at J, with 16 bases between the two ends. The CDR3 DNA follows: TGTGCCAGCAGCCCACAAGGAGGGTTAAATAATTCACCCCTCCACTTT. Its protein product is CASSPQGGLNNSPLHF.

This clonotype showed up just a few times. V is TRBV6-2 or TRBV6-3 and J is TRBJ1-5; D is perhaps TRBD1 (6 bases). CDR3 size: 17 residues. The germline V and J ends were trimmed by 5 bases and 4 bases, with 21 bases remaining between them. Germline V gene lookup returns CDR1 MNHEY and CDR2 SVGEGT. CDR3 bases: TGTGCCAGCAGTAGTACAAGGGGGGAGGAGATAAATCAGCCCCAGCATTTT. The encoded protein is CASSSTRGEEINQPQHF.

V and J are TRBV9 and TRBJ2-2; 13 bases match TRBD2. This CDR3 spans 16 amino acids. V was clipped by 0 bases and J by 9 bases; unmatched bases: 5. Germline V gene sequence: CDR1 SGDLS, CDR2 YYNGEE. The CDR3 DNA reads as TGTGCCAGCAGCGTAGCACTAGCGGGAGGGCCCCGGGAGCTGTTTTTT. It specifies CASSVALAGGPRELFF.

The chain couples TRBV5-1 to TRBJ1-2; D may be TRBD1 (5 bases). This CDR3 region has 16 residues. Germline V gene data show CDR1 as SGHRS and CDR2 as YFSETQ. Trimming removed 6 bases from V and 5 bases from J, with 23 bases in between. Written as DNA, the CDR3 is TGCGCCAGCATGCCGACTGGAGGGCTGGGGGAATATGGCTACACCTTC. Encoded protein: CASMPTGGLGEYGYTF.

This clonotype has a handful of counts. The chain combines TRBV27 with TRBJ2-1; D is unclear. Germline V lookup: CDR1 MNHEY, CDR2 SMNVEV (reference sequence). The CDR3 has 15 residues. The V end was cut by 6 bases, the J end by 6 bases, with 18 bases between. The CDR3, as DNA: TGTGCCAGCAGAGGAGACGGTTGGGGATCCAATGAGCAGTTCTTC. Translating gives CASRGDGWGSNEQFF.

The chain is built from TRBV12-3 or TRBV12-4 and TRBJ2-2; TRBD1 might be the D (6 bases). V was cut by 6 bases and J by 6 bases, with 17 bases left in between. The CDR3 has 15 residues. DNA for the CDR3: TGTGCCAGCAGCCATACAGGGAAGGGGGCCGGGGAGCTGTTTTTT. Encoded protein: CASSHTGKGAGELFF.

This clonotype was detected only a few times. The CDR3 region is CASSDRTRRTFF. The CDR3 DNA is TGTGCCAGCAGCGATAGGACACGGCGAACTTTCTTT. The chain recombines TRBV11-3 with TRBJ1-1; the D gene is possibly TRBD1 (5 bases). V shed 5 bases and J shed 12 bases, with 16 bases lying between them. Per germline, CDR1 SGHNT and CDR2 YENEEA. This CDR3 comprises 12 residues.

This clonotype was observed a single time. This chain connects TRBV19 to TRBJ2-1; 11 bases line up with TRBD2. The trim removed 8 bases at V and 6 bases at J, leaving 9 bases unmatched. The germline gives CDR1 LNHDA, CDR2 SQIVND (reference sequence). CDR3 size: 15 residues. The chain's CDR3 is CASLPGTSGLNEQFF. Here the CDR3 DNA reads TGTGCCAGTCTCCCGGGGACTAGCGGACTCAATGAGCAGTTCTTC.

This clonotype was seen only a few times. The chain has TRBV19 and TRBJ1-1; D is uncertain. CDR3 size: 13 residues. V lost 3 bases and J lost 5, with 10 bases in between. Germline-derived CDR1 and CDR2 are LNHDA and SQIVND (reference sequence). CDR3 in DNA: TGTGCCAGTAGTATGAACACCGAGACTGAAGCTTTCTTT. This encodes CASSMNTETEAFF.

This clonotype is medium-sized within its sample. This chain links TRBV7-2 with TRBJ1-5, with TRBD1 identical over 12 bases. With V trimmed by 7 bases and J by 6 bases, 7 bases remained unmatched. CDR3 length equals 15 residues. From germline, CDR1 is SGHTA and CDR2 FQGNSA. In DNA, the CDR3 is TGTGCCAGCACCCGCTCGGGACAGGGGGCTCAGCCCCAGCATTTT. Its translation is CASTRSGQGAQPQHF.